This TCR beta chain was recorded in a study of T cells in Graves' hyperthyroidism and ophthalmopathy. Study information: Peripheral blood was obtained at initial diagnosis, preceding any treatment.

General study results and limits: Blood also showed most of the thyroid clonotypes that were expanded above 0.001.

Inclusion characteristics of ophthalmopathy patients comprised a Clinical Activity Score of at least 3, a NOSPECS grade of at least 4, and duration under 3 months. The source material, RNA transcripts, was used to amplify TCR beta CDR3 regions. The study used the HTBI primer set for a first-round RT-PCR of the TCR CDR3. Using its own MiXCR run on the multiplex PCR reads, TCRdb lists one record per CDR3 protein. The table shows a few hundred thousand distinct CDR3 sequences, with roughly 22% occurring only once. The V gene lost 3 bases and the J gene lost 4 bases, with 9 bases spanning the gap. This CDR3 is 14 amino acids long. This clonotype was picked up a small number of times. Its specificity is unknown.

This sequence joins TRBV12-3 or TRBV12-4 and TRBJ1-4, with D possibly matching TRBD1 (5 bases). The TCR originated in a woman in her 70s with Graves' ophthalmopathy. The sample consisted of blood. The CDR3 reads CASSLSGGNEKLFF. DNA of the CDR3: TGTGCCAGCAGTTTGTCCGGGGGTAATGAAAAACTGTTTTTT.